The clone carrying this TCR beta chain was observed a handful of times. These data originate in a study of blood T cell repertoires in COVID-19. Study summary: Whether acute or convalescent, the COVID-19 samples came from the United States, Italy and Spain.

The V gene's germline CDR1 is WNHNN and CDR2 SYGVQD (reference sequence). The CDR3 runs 14 residues. Trimming stripped 0 bases from V and 4 bases from J, with 7 bases between. While infection was still active, Seattle patients were enrolled and then followed longitudinally. Some clones are missing from TCRdb's copy, which holds only in-frame ones; the method was immunoSEQ multiplex PCR. The sample consists of 230,000 or so clones, about four fifths of them appearing once. The V and J genes are TRBV10-1 and TRBJ2-1; D not certain. Sequencing was performed on peripheral blood. This receptor was identified in a woman older than 75 with COVID-19, enrolled during active disease. The CDR3 region is CASSESAPYNEQFF. The CDR3 DNA follows: TGCGCCAGCAGTGAGTCAGCCCCGTACAATGAGCAGTTCTTC.